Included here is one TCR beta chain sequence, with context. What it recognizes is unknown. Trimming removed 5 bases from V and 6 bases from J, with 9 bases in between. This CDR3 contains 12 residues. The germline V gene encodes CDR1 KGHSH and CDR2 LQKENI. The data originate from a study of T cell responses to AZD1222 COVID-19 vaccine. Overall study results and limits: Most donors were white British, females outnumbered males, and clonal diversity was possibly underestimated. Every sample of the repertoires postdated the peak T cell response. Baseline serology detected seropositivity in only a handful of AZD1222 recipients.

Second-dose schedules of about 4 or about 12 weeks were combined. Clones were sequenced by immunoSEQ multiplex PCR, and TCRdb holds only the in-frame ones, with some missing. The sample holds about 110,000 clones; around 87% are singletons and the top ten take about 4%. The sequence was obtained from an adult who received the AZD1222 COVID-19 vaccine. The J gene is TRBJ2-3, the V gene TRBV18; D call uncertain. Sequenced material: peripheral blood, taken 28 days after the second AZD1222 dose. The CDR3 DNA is TGTGCCAGCTCAACGGATCGGGATACGCAGTATTTT. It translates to CASSTDRDTQYF.